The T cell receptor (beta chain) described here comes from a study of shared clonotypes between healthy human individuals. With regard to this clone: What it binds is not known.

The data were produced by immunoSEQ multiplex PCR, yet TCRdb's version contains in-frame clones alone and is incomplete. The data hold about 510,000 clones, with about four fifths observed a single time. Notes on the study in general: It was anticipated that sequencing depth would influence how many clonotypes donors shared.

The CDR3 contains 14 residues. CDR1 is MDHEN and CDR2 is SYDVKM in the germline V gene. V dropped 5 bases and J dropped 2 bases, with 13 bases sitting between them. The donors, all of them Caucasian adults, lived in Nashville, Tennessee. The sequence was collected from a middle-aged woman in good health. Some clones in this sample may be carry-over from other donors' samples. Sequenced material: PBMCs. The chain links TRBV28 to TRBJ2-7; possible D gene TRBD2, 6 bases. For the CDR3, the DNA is TGTGCCAGCAGTGTCCGTAGCGGTACCTACGAGCAGTACTTC. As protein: CASSVRSGTYEQYF.